This T cell receptor (beta chain) was profiled in a study of cytomegalovirus exposure and HLA in healthy donors. Using immunoSEQ multiplex PCR, the repertoire was profiled, and TCRdb retains in-frame clones only, with some absent. The table lists 200,000 to 250,000 clones, roughly 89% of them singletons. On this clone itself: Its antigen is not identified.

V gave up 10 bases and J gave up 1 base; unmatched junction bases: 12. Germline V gene sequence: CDR1 SNHLY, CDR2 FYNNEI. The length of the CDR3 is 17 residues. General study findings and limits: The listing of some 170 TCR beta chains classed them as cytomegalovirus-associated. In vitro data verified three CMV-associated chains as specific for CMV antigens. Subsequent analysis of the 120 or so validation repertoires found a tendency for first-cohort TCR clusters to co-occur.

The donors were members of the roughly 120-subject validation cohort (separate from the approximately 670-subject first cohort). The source material was PBMCs. This TCR derives from a man between 18 and 29 years old in good health and CMV-seronegative. The V and J genes are TRBV2 and TRBJ2-3; TRBD2 agrees at 12 bases. The CDR3 nucleotides read TGTGCCACTCCAGTGGCTAGCGGGGGGGCGGGCACAGATACGCAGTATTTT. It specifies CATPVASGGAGTDTQYF.